This TCR beta chain was observed in a study of post-analysis software for immune sequencing data. Study-wide results and caveats: When patients were compared with controls, 4 or 5 TRBV segments were more frequent, TRBV5-6, TRBV5-1 and TRBV20-1 among them. Controls showed significantly higher normalized Chao1 diversity than did multiple sclerosis patients. Pronounced co-clustering by F measure was evident among identically batched samples.

The CDR3 runs 12 residues. Germline V gene data show CDR1 as SQVTM and CDR2 as ANQGSEA. V was clipped by 6 bases and J by 1 base, with 9 bases between them. Built from TCR beta cDNA, the libraries had unique molecular identifiers in them. Each batch of roughly 0.9 to 11 million T cells produced hundreds of thousands of cDNA molecules. TCRdb independently ran MiXCR on the PCR reads; one entry per CDR3 protein. The sample shows under 900,000 distinct CDR3 sequences, around 53% of them seen only once. To note about this clonotype: The antigen is not known.

The rearrangement links TRBV29-1 to TRBJ2-5; a possible D gene is TRBD1 (5 bases). The specimen sequenced was blood. The receptor comes from a girl between 10 and 17 years old with multiple sclerosis. The CDR3 DNA reads TGCAGCGTGACAGCCACCCAAGAGACCCAGTACTTC. This encodes CSVTATQETQYF.